The 24 T cell receptor beta chains below all came from one sample that was sequenced in a study of T cells expressing NK-cell markers. Following a re-call of the 5' RACE reads, TCRdb has one entry per CDR3 protein and lacks DNA. Its table lists roughly 180,000 distinct CDR3 sequences. The sequenced material came from blood T cells: a sorted CD56 or NKG2C T cell subset, CD4+ or CD8+ T cells, or bulk PBMC T cells (not recorded which). These receptors were taken from a man aged 18 to 69 in good health.

The chain carries TRBV27 and TRBJ1-3; TCRdb selects TRBD1, and the lack of DNA leaves this call unchecked. The germline V gene encodes CDR1 MNHEY and CDR2 SMNVEV (reference sequence). The CDR3 sequence is 14 residues long. The CDR3 is CASSSTGQGNTIYF.

The chain carries TRBV29-1 and TRBJ2-7. Germline V gene data show CDR1 as SQVTM and CDR2 as ANQGSEA. The CDR3 is 13 residues long. The CDR3 loop reads CSVLLYSSYEQYF.

CDR3 sequence: CASSPGRGAGELFF. The genes are TRBV7-7 and TRBJ2-2; TCRdb returns TRBD1, unconfirmable since there is no DNA. This CDR3 has 14 amino acids. Germline V gives CDR1 SSHAT, CDR2 FNYEAQ (reference sequence).

The rearrangement uses TRBV9 and TRBJ2-6. The CDR3 is 12 amino acids. Germline values: CDR1 SGDLS, CDR2 YYNGEE. The CDR3 reads CASSPGANVLTF.

The chain carries TRBV3-1 and TRBJ2-5; the TCRdb D gene call, TRBD2, has no DNA to confirm it. The CDR3 spans 17 residues. Germline CDR1 and CDR2: LGHDT and YNNKEL (reference sequence). CDR3 loop: CASSQPTTTIAQETQYF.

The J gene is TRBJ1-4, the V gene TRBV5-4; with no DNA, the TCRdb D assignment of TRBD1 cannot be verified. This CDR3 has 14 residues. CDR1 SGHNT and CDR2 YYREEE come from the germline V gene (reference sequence). Here the CDR3 reads CASSLDGQPEKLFF.

V is TRBV6-5 and J is TRBJ2-2. Germline assignment: CDR1 MNHEY and CDR2 SVGAGI. CDR3 length equals 15 residues. Here the CDR3 reads CASSFGRGNTGELFF.

The rearrangement uses TRBV12-3 or TRBV12-4 and TRBJ2-2. The CDR3 length is 13 residues. CDR3 sequence reads: CASSLRGSGELFF.

The rearrangement links TRBV7-9 to TRBJ2-4; TCRdb selects TRBD1, and the lack of DNA leaves this call unchecked. The CDR3 consists of 14 residues. Looked up from germline, CDR1 is SEHNR and CDR2 is FQNEAQ (reference sequence). This chain's CDR3 is CASSRGQGGNIQYF. The whole variable domain, remainder taken from reference TRBV7-9 and TRBJ2-4, is DTGVSQNPRHKITKRGQNVTFRCDPISEHNRLYWYRQTLGQGPEFLTYFQNEAQLEKSRLLSDRFSAERPKGSFSTLEIQRTEQGDSAMYLCASSRGQGGNIQYFGAGTRLSVL.

V usage is TRBV9 and J usage is TRBJ2-5. The germline V gene encodes CDR1 SGDLS and CDR2 YYNGEE. This CDR3 is 14 amino acids long. The chain's CDR3 is CASSVGGDQETQYF.

The rearrangement links TRBV13 to TRBJ2-7; TCRdb calls TRBD2, which cannot be checked without DNA. The CDR3 length is 15 residues. The V gene's germline CDR1 is PRHDT and CDR2 FYEKMQ (reference sequence). This CDR3 reads CASSLVAGESYEQYF. Full variable domain (missing parts from reference TRBV13 and TRBJ2-7): AAGVIQSPRHLIKEKRETATLKCYPIPRHDTVYWYQQGPGQDPQFLISFYEKMQSDKGSIPDRFSAQQFSDYHSELNMSSLELGDSALYFCASSLVAGESYEQYFGPGTRLTVT.

This chain links TRBV12-3 or TRBV12-4 with TRBJ2-3; TCRdb gives TRBD1 as the D gene, but with no DNA this cannot be confirmed. The CDR3 runs to 14 residues. The CDR3 loop reads CASSLRGNTDTQYF.

The chain is built from TRBV20-1 and TRBJ2-3; the TRBD1 assignment by TCRdb is unverifiable without DNA. Germline V lookup: CDR1 DFQATT, CDR2 SNEGSKA (reference sequence). This CDR3 region has 16 residues. CDR3: CSARLLRGESTDTQYF.

V and J are TRBV9 and TRBJ2-3; without DNA, the TCRdb call of TRBD2 cannot be checked. Germline-derived CDR1 and CDR2 are SGDLS and YYNGEE. The CDR3 has 16 amino acids. The CDR3 loop is CASSVPRGMGTDTQYF.

The chain has TRBV6-6 and TRBJ2-7. The CDR3 totals 13 residues. Germline CDR1 MNHNY, CDR2 SVGAGI (reference sequence). The CDR3 sequence: CASSSTSVHEQYF.

The chain employs TRBV3-1 and TRBJ1-6; without DNA, the TCRdb call of TRBD1 cannot be checked. The CDR3 extends over 17 amino acids. From germline, CDR1 is LGHDT and CDR2 YNNKEL (reference sequence). The CDR3 reads CASSQDGTGAYNSPLHF.

The rearrangement links TRBV11-2 to TRBJ2-2; lacking DNA, the TRBD1 call made by TCRdb goes unchecked. CDR3 length equals 16 residues. The germline V gene encodes CDR1 SGHAT and CDR2 FQNNGV. The CDR3 protein is CASSLEGQYMNGELFF.

The V and J genes are TRBV19 and TRBJ1-1. Looked up from germline, CDR1 is LNHDA and CDR2 is SQIVND (reference sequence). The CDR3 length is 12 residues. This chain's CDR3 is CASRAGNTEAFF.

This rearrangement joins TRBV6-1 to TRBJ1-2; TCRdb calls TRBD1, which cannot be checked without DNA. The germline V gene encodes CDR1 MNHNS and CDR2 SASEGT. The CDR3 contains 13 residues. CDR3 loop: CASSPVGAEGYTF.

The genes are TRBV24-1 and TRBJ2-4; absent DNA, TCRdb's TRBD1 call cannot be checked. CDR3 length: 18 residues. Germline CDR1 and CDR2: KGHDR and SFDVKD. CDR3 sequence reads: CATSEGPGQGLGKNIQYF.

V is TRBV28 and J is TRBJ2-5; TCRdb gives TRBD2 as the D gene, but with no DNA this cannot be confirmed. This CDR3 is 16 amino acids long. The V gene's germline CDR1 is MDHEN and CDR2 SYDVKM. The CDR3 spells CASSFTHGTLQETQYF.

The chain employs TRBV28 and TRBJ2-7; TCRdb returns TRBD1, unconfirmable since there is no DNA. The CDR3 consists of 15 residues. Germline V gene lookup returns CDR1 MDHEN and CDR2 SYDVKM. CDR3 sequence reads: CASRDGQGAIYEQYF.

V is TRBV29-1 and J is TRBJ1-1; TCRdb's D call, TRBD1, is unchecked because there is no DNA. Germline V CDR1 and CDR2: SQVTM, ANQGSEA. The CDR3 runs to 13 residues. The CDR3 sequence is CSVVREWDTEAFF. Full variable domain (remainder filled in from reference TRBV29-1 and TRBJ1-1): SAVISQKPSRDICQRGTSLTIQCQVDSQVTMMFWYRQQPGQSLTLIATANQGSEATYESGFVIDKFPISRPNLTFSTLTVSNMSPEDSSIYLCSVVREWDTEAFFGQGTRLTVV.

The V call is TRBV9, the J call TRBJ2-5; TCRdb lists TRBD1, though no DNA is available to test this call. Germline V CDR1 and CDR2: SGDLS, YYNGEE. CDR3 length: 15 residues. The CDR3 loop reads CASSVGGTIQETQYF. The full variable domain, its missing parts supplied by reference TRBV9 and TRBJ2-5, is DSGVTQTPKHLITATGQRVTLRCSPRSGDLSVYWYQQSLDQGLQFLIQYYNGEERAKGNILERFSAQQFPDLHSELNLSSLELGDSALYFCASSVGGTIQETQYFGPGTRLLVL.